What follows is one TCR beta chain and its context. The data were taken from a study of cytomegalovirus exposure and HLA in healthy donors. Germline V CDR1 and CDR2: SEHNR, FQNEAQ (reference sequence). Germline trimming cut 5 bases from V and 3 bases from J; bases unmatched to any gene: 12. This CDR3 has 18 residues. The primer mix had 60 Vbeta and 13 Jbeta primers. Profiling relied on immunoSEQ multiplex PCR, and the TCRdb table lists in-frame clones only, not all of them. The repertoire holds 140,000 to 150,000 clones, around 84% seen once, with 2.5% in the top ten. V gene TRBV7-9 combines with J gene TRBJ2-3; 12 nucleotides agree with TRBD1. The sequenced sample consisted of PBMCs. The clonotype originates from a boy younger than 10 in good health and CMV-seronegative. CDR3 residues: CASSPSGTGGAMTDTQYF. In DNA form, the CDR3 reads TGTGCCAGCAGCCCATCCGGGACAGGGGGCGCGATGACAGATACGCAGTATTTT.